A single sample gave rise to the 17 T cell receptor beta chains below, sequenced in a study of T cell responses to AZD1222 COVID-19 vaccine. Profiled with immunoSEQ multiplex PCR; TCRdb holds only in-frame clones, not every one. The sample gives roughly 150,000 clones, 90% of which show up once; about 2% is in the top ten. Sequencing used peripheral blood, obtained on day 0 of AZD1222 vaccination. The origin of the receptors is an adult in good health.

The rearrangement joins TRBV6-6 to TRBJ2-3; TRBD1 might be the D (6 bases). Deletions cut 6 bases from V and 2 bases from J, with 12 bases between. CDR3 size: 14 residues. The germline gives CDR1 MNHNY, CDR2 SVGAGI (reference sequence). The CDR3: CASRDSKDTDTQYF. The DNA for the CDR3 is TGTGCCAGCAGGGACAGTAAGGACACAGATACGCAGTATTTT.

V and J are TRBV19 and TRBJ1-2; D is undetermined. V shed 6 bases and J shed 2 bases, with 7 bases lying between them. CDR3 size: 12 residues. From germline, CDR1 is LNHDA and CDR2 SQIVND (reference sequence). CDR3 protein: CASSQVNYGYTF. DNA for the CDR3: TGTGCCAGTAGCCAGGTGAACTATGGCTACACCTTC. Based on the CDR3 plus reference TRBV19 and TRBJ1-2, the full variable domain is DGGITQSPKYLFRKEGQNVTLSCEQNLNHDAMYWYRQDPGQGLRLIYYSQIVNDFQKGDIAEGYSVSREKKESFPLTVTSAQKNPTAFYLCASSQVNYGYTFGSGTRLTVV.

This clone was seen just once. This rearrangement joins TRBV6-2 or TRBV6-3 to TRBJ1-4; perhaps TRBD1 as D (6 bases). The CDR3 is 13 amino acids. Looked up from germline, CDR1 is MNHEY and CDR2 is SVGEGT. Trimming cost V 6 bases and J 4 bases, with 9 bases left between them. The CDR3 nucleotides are TGTGCCAGCAGCAGGGGAGATAATGAAAAACTGTTTTTT. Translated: CASSRGDNEKLFF.

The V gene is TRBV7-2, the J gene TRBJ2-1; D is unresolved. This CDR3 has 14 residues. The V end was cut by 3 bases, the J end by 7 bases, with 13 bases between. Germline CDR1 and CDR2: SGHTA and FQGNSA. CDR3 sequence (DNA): TGTGCCAGCAGCTTTGACACCCTGAGGAATGAGCAGTTCTTC. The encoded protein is CASSFDTLRNEQFF.

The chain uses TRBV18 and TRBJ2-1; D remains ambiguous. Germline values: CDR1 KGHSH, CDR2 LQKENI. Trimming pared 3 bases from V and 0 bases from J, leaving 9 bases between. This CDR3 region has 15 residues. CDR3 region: CASSPAQDSYNEQFF. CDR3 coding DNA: TGTGCCAGCTCACCGGCGCAGGACTCCTACAATGAGCAGTTCTTC. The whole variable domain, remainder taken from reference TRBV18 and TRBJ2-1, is NAGVMQNPRHLVRRRGQEARLRCSPMKGHSHVYWYRQLPEEGLKFMVYLQKENIIDESGMPKERFSAEFPKEGPSILRIQQVVRGDSAAYFCASSPAQDSYNEQFFGPGTRLTVL.

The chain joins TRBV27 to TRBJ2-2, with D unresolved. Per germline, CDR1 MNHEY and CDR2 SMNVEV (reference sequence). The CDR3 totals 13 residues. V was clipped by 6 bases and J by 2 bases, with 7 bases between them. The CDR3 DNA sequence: TGTGCCAGCAGGACTGTTAACACCGGGGAGCTGTTTTTT. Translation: CASRTVNTGELFF.

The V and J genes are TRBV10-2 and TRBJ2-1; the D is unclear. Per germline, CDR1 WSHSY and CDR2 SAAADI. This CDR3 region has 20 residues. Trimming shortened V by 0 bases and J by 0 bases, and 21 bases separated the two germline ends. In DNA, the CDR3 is TGCGCCAGCAGTGAGTCTTCGTTGGTCTTCACGAGGAGCTCCTACAATGAGCAGTTCTTC. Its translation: CASSESSLVFTRSSYNEQFF.

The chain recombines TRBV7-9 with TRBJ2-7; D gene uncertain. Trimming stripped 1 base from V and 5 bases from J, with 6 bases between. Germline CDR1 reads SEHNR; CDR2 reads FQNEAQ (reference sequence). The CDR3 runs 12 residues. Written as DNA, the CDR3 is TGTGCCAGCAGCTTAGTAAGTAACGAGCAGTACTTC. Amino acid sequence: CASSLVSNEQYF.

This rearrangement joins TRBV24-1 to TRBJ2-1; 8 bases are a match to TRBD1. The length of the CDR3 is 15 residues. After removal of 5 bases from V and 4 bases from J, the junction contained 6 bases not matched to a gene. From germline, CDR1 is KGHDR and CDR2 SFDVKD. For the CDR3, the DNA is TGTGCCACCAGTGTTGCAGACAGGGGATACAATGAGCAGTTCTTC. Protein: CATSVADRGYNEQFF.

The CDR3 sequence is CASRGTAVLGGYTF. The DNA of the CDR3 is TGTGCCAGCAGGGGCACAGCGGTGCTTGGTGGCTACACCTTC. The rearrangement uses TRBV2 and TRBJ1-2; D is undetermined. Per the germline V gene, CDR1 is SNHLY and CDR2 is FYNNEI. V lost 6 bases and J 7 bases, leaving 18 bases between the germline ends. The CDR3 has 14 amino acids.

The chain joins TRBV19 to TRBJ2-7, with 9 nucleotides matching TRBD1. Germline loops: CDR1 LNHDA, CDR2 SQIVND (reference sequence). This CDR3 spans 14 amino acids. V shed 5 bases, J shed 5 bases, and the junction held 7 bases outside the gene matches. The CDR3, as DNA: TGTGCCAGTAGTGTTTTTACAGGGGGCGACGAGCAGTACTTC. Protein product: CASSVFTGGDEQYF.

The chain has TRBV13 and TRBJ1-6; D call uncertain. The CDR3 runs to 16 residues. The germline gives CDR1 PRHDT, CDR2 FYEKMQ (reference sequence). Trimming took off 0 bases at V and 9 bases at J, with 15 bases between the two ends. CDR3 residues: CASSLGVTYSGSPLHF. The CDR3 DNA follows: TGTGCCAGCAGCTTAGGCGTCACCTACAGTGGTTCACCCCTCCACTTT.

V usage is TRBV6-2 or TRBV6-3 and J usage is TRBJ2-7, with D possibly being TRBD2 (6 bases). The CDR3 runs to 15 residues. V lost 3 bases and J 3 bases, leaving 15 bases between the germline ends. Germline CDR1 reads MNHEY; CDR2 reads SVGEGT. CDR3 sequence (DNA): TGTGCCAGCAGTTATTTAGGGACTTCGTTCTACGAGCAGTACTTC. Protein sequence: CASSYLGTSFYEQYF.

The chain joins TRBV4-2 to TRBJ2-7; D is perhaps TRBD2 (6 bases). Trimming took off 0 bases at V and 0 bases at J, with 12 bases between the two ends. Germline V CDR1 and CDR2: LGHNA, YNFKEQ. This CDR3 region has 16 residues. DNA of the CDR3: TGTGCCAGCAGCCAAGACTACCAGCGGGCCTCCTACGAGCAGTACTTC. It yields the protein CASSQDYQRASYEQYF.

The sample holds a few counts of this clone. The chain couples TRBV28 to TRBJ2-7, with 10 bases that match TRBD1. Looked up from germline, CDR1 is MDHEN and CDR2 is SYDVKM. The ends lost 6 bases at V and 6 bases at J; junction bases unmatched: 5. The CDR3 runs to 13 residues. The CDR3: CASRRQGASEQYF. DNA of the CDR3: TGTGCCAGCAGACGACAGGGGGCAAGCGAGCAGTACTTC. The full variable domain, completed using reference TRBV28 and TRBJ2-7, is DVKVTQSSRYLVKRTGEKVFLECVQDMDHENMFWYRQDPGLGLRLIYFSYDVKMKEKGDIPEGYSVSREKKERFSLILESASTNQTSMYLCASRRQGASEQYFGPGTRLTVT.

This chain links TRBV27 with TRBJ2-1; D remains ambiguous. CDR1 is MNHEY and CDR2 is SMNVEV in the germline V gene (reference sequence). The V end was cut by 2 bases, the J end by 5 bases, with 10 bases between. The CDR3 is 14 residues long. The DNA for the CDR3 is TGTGCCAGCAGTTTAACCACAAAGAACAATGAGCAGTTCTTC. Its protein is CASSLTTKNNEQFF.

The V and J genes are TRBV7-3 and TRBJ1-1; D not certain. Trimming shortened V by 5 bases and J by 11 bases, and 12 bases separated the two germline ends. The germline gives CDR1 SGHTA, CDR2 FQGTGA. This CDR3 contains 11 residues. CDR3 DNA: TGTGCCAGCAGCCCAAGGATGGACGCTTTCTTT. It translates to CASSPRMDAFF. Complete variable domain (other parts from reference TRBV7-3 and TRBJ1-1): GAGVSQTPSNKVTEKGKYVELRCDPISGHTALYWYRQSLGQGPEFLIYFQGTGAADDSGLPNDRFFAVRPEGSVSTLKIQRTERGDSAVYLCASSPRMDAFFGQGTRLTVV.